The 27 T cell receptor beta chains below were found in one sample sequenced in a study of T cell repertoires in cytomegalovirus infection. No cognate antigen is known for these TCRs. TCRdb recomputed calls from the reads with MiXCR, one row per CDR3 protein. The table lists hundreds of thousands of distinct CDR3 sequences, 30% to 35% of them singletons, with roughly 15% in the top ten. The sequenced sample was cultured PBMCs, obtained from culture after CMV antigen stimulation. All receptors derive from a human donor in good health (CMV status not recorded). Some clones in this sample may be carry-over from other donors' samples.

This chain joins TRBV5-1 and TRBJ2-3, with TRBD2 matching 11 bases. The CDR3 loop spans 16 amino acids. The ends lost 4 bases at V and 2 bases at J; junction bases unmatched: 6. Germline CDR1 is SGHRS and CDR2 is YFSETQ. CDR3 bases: TGCGCCAGCAGCACCGGGACTAGCGGCTACACAGATACGCAGTATTTT. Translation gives CASSTGTSGYTDTQYF.

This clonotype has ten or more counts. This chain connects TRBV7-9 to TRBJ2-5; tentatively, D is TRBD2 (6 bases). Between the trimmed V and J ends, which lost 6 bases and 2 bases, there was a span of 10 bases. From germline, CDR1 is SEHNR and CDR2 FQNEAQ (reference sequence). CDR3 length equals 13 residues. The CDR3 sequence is CASRRRDQETQYF. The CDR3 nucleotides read TGTGCCAGCAGACGGAGGGATCAAGAGACCCAGTACTTC.

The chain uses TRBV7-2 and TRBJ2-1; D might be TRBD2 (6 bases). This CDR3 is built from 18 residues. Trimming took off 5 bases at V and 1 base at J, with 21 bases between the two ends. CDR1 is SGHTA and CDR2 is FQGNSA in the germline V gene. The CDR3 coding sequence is TGTGCCAGCAGCGCGGGACCCTCAGGGTTGGGATCCTACAATGAGCAGTTCTTC. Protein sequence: CASSAGPSGLGSYNEQFF.

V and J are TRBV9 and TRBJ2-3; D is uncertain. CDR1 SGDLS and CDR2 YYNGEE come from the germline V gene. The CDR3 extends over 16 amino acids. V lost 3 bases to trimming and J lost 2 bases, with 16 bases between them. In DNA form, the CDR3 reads TGTGCCAGCAGCGGATCTAGGGATCTCCCCACAGATACGCAGTATTTT. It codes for CASSGSRDLPTDTQYF.

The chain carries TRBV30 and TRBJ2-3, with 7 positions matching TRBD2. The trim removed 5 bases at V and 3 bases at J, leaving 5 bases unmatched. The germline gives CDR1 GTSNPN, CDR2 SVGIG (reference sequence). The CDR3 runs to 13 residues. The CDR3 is CAWQSGTTDTQYF. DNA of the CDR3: TGTGCCTGGCAAAGCGGGACGACAGATACGCAGTATTTT. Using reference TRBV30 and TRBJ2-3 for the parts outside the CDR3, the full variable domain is SQTIHQWPATLVQPVGSPLSLECTVEGTSNPNLYWYRQAAGRGLQLLFYSVGIGQISSEVPQNLSASRPQDRQFILSSKKLLLSDSGFYLCAWQSGTTDTQYFGPGTRLTVL.

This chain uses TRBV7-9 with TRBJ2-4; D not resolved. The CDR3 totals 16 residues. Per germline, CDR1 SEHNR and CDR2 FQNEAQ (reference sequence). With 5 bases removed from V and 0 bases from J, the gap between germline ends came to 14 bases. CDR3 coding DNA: TGTGCCAGCAGCGCGACCAGTCTCTTAGCCAAAAACATTCAGTACTTC. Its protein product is CASSATSLLAKNIQYF.

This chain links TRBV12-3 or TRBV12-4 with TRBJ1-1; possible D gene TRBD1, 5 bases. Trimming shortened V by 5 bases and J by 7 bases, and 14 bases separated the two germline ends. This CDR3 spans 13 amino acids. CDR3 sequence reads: CASSAGTGLEAFF. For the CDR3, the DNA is TGTGCCAGCAGTGCGGGGACTGGCCTTGAAGCTTTCTTT.

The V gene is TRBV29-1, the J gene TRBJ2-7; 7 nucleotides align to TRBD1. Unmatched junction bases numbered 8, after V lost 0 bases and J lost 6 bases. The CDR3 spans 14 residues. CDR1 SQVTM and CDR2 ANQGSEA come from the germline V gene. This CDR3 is CSVEDLERGREQYF. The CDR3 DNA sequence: TGCAGCGTTGAAGATCTCGAGAGGGGGCGCGAGCAGTACTTC.

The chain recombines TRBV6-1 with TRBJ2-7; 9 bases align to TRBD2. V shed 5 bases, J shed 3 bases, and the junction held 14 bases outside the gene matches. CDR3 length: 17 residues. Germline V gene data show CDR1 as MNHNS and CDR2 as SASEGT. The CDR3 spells CASSPEAGGAIHYEQYF. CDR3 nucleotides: TGTGCCAGCAGTCCCGAGGCGGGAGGGGCGATTCACTACGAGCAGTACTTC.

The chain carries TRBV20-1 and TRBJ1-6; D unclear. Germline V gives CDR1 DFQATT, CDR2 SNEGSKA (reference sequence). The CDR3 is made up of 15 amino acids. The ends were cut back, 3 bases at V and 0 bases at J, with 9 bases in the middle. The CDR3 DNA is TGCAGTGCTAGGGACGGGAGCTCCTATAATTCACCCCTCCACTTT. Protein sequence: CSARDGSSYNSPLHF.

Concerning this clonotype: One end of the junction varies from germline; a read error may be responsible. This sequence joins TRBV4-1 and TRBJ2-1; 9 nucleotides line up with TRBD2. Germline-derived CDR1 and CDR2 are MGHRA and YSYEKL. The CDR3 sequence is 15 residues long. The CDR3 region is CASTQGLAGHNEQFF. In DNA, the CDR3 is TGCGCCAGCACCCAAGGGCTAGCGGGACACAATGAGCAGTTCTTC.

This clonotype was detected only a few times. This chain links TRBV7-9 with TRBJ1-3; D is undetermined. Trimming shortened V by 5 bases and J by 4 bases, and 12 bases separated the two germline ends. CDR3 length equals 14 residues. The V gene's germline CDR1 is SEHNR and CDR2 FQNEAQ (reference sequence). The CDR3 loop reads CASSPETHGNTIYF. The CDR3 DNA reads TGTGCCAGCAGCCCAGAAACCCACGGAAACACCATATATTTT. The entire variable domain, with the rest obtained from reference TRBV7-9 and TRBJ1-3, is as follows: DTGVSQNPRHKITKRGQNVTFRCDPISEHNRLYWYRQTLGQGPEFLTYFQNEAQLEKSRLLSDRFSAERPKGSFSTLEIQRTEQGDSAMYLCASSPETHGNTIYFGEGSWLTVV.

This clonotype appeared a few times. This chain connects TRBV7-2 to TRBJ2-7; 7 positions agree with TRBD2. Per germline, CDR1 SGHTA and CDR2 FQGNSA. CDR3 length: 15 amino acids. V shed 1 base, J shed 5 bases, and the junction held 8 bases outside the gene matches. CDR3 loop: CASSLEAGVSNEQYF. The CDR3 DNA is TGTGCCAGCAGCTTAGAGGCGGGAGTAAGTAACGAGCAGTACTTC.

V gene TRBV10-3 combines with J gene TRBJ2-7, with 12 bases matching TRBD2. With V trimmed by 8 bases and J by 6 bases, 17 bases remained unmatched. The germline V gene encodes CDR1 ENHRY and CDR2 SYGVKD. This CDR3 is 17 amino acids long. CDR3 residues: CAIGQTSGSLSRAEQYF. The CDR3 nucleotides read TGTGCCATCGGACAGACTAGCGGGAGTCTCAGTCGGGCCGAGCAGTACTTC.

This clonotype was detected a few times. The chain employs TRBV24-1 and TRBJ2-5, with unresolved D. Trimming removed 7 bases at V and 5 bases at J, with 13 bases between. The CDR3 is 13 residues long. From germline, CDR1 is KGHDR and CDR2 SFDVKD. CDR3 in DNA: TGTGCCACCAGCTCCGCCTTCCGTGAGACCCAGTACTTC. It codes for CATSSAFRETQYF.

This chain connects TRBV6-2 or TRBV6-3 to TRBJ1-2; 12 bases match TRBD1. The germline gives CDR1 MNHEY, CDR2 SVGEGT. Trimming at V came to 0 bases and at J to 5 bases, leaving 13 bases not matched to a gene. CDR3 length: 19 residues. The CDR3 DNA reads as TGTGCCAGCAGTTACTCGCCCCGGGACAGGGGGCGCCTCGATTATGGCTACACCTTC. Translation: CASSYSPRDRGRLDYGYTF.

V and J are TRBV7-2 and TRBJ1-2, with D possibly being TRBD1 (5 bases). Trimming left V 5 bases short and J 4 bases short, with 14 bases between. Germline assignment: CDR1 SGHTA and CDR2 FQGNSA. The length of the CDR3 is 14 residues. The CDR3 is CASSQQTEPYGYTF. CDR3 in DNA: TGTGCCAGCAGCCAACAGACAGAGCCCTATGGCTACACCTTC.

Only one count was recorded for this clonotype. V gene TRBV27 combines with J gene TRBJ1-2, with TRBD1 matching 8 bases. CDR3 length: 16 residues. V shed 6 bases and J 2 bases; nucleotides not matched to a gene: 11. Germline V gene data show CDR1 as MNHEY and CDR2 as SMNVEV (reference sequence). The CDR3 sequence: CASRLIGTGGNYGYTF. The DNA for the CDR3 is TGTGCCAGCAGATTGATTGGGACAGGAGGGAACTATGGCTACACCTTC.

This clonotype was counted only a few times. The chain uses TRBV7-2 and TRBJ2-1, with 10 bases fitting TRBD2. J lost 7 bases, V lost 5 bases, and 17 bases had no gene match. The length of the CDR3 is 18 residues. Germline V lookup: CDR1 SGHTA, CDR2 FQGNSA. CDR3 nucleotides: TGTGCCAGCAGCCCCGTACGCCGCCTAGCGGGAGTGAGAAATGAGCAGTTCTTC. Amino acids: CASSPVRRLAGVRNEQFF.

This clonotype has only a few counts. CDR3 loop: CASSFGKRTSIGTDTQYF. In DNA, the CDR3 is TGTGCCAGCAGCTTTGGCAAACGGACTAGCATCGGCACAGATACGCAGTATTTT. The J gene is TRBJ2-3, the V gene TRBV7-9; 8 bases align to TRBD2. The germline V gene has CDR1 SEHNR and CDR2 FQNEAQ (reference sequence). The CDR3 length is 18 residues. V lost 3 bases and J lost 1; bases outside the gene matches: 12.

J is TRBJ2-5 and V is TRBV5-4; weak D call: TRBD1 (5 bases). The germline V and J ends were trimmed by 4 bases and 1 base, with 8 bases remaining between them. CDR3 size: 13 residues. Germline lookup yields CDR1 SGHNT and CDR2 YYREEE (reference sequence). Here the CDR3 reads CASSETAQETQYF. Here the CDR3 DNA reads TGTGCCAGCAGCGAGACAGCCCAAGAGACCCAGTACTTC. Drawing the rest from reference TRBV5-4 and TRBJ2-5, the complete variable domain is ETGVTQSPTHLIKTRGQQVTLRCSSQSGHNTVSWYQQALGQGPQFIFQYYREEENGRGNFPPRFSGLQFPNYSSELNVNALELDDSALYLCASSETAQETQYFGPGTRLLVL.

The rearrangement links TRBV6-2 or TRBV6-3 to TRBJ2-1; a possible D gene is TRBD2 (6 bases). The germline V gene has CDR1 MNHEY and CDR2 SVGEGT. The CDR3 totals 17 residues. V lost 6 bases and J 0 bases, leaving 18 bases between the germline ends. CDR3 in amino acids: CASSPQLAGLSYNEQFF. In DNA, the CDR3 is TGTGCCAGCAGCCCACAGCTGGCGGGGCTCTCCTACAATGAGCAGTTCTTC.

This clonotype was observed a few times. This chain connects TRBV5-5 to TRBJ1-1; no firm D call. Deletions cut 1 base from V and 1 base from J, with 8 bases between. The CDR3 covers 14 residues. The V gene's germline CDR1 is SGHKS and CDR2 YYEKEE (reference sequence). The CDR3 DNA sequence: TGTGCCAGCAGCTTGTACAAGGGGAACACTGAAGCTTTCTTT. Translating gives CASSLYKGNTEAFF.

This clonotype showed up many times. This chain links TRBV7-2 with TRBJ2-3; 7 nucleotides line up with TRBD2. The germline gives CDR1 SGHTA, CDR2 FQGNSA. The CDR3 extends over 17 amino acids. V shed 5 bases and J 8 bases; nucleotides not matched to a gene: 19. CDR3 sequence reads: CASSHDSRDRWGGTQYF. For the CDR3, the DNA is TGTGCCAGCAGCCACGATTCCCGGGATCGATGGGGGGGTACGCAGTATTTT. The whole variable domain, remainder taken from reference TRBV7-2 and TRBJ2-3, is GAGVSQSPSNKVTEKGKDVELRCDPISGHTALYWYRQSLGQGLEFLIYFQGNSAPDKSGLPSDRFSAERTGGSVSTLTIQRTQQEDSAVYLCASSHDSRDRWGGTQYFGPGTRLTVL.

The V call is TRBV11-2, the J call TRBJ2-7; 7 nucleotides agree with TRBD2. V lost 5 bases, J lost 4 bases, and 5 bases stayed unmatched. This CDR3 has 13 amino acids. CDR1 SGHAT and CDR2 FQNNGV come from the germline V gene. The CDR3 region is CASSVSSGYEQYV. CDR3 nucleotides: TGTGCCAGCAGCGTATCTAGCGGATACGAGCAGTACGTC.

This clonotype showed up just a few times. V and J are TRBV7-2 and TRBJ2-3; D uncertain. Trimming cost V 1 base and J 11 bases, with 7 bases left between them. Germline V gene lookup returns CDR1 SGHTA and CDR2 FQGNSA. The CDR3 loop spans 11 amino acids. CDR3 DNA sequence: TGTGCCAGCAGCTTAGACGATTTGCAGTATTTT. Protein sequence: CASSLDDLQYF.

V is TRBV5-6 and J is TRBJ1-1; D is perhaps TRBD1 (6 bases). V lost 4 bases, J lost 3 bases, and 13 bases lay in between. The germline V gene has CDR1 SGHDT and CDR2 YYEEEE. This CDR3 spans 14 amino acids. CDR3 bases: TGTGCCAGCAGCCGCGTGAACAGGGACACTGAAGCTTTCTTT. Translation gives CASSRVNRDTEAFF.